These T cell receptor beta chains were read from a single sample in a study of vaccination and CD4 T cells after COVID-19. Their specific antigens are unknown. TCRdb redid the calling of the PCR reads with MiXCR, one entry per CDR3 protein. Here the sample spans some 15,000 distinct CDR3 sequences, 60% to 70% being singletons. Sequencing was performed on CD4+ T cells from blood, cultured in vitro. All receptors derive from a human donor who had recovered from COVID-19. Both conserved end residues are part of each CDR3. Each record gives: J gene, D gene, clone size, V gene, CDR3 protein, CDR3 DNA. A D gene is named only where the DNA matches it firmly. Clone size is given for some rows only: seen once, a few or many times, or a class if the clone is expanded.

j_gene: TRBJ1-1
d_gene: -
abundance: -
v_gene: TRBV5-1
CDR3aa: CASSFGTRNTEAFF
CDR3nt: TGCGCCAGCAGCTTTGGCACGAGGAACACTGAAGCTTTCTTT

j_gene: TRBJ2-7
d_gene: -
abundance: -
v_gene: TRBV6-5
CDR3aa: CASSYKDAAYEQYF
CDR3nt: TGTGCCAGCAGTTACAAGGATGCCGCTTACGAGCAGTACTTC

j_gene: TRBJ2-4
d_gene: -
abundance: -
v_gene: TRBV20-1
CDR3aa: CSASQDMGRAKNIQYF
CDR3nt: TGCAGTGCTAGCCAGGACATGGGGCGCGCCAAAAACATTCAGTACTTC

j_gene: TRBJ1-6
d_gene: TRBD1
abundance: few
v_gene: TRBV7-2
CDR3aa: CASLGAGGYNSPLHF
CDR3nt: TGTGCCAGCCTAGGTGCAGGGGGCTATAATTCACCCCTCCACTTT

j_gene: TRBJ1-6
d_gene: TRBD1
abundance: -
v_gene: TRBV2
CDR3aa: CASSSGTANSPLHF
CDR3nt: TGTGCCAGCAGTTCCGGGACAGCGAATTCACCCCTCCACTTT

j_gene: TRBJ1-3
d_gene: -
abundance: -
v_gene: TRBV7-2
CDR3aa: CASSLLGSGNTIYF
CDR3nt: TGTGCCAGCAGCTTACTTGGCTCTGGAAACACCATATATTTT

j_gene: TRBJ2-7
d_gene: TRBD1
abundance: -
v_gene: TRBV5-4
CDR3aa: CASSLGDRGSYEQYF
CDR3nt: TGTGCCAGCAGCTTGGGGGACAGGGGGTCTTACGAGCAGTACTTC

j_gene: TRBJ1-1
d_gene: -
abundance: -
v_gene: TRBV19
CDR3aa: CASSIGRGSRAFF
CDR3nt: TGTGCCAGTAGTATTGGCAGGGGATCTCGAGCTTTCTTT

j_gene: TRBJ1-3
d_gene: -
abundance: -
v_gene: TRBV20-1
CDR3aa: CSAVKTGIQGNTIYF
CDR3nt: TGCAGTGCTGTTAAAACAGGAATTCAAGGAAACACCATATATTTT

j_gene: TRBJ1-3
d_gene: -
abundance: -
v_gene: TRBV4-2
CDR3aa: CASSQDRDSGNTIYF
CDR3nt: TGTGCCAGCAGCCAAGATCGAGACTCTGGAAACACCATATATTTT

j_gene: TRBJ2-2
d_gene: -
abundance: -
v_gene: TRBV2
CDR3aa: CASRFEEAGELFF
CDR3nt: TGTGCCAGCCGATTCGAGGAGGCCGGGGAGCTGTTTTTT

j_gene: TRBJ2-3
d_gene: TRBD2
abundance: -
v_gene: TRBV11-3
CDR3aa: CASSLTLGTSGGEYTDTQYF
CDR3nt: TGTGCCAGCAGCCTAACCCTGGGGACTAGCGGGGGGGAGTACACAGATACGCAGTATTTT

j_gene: TRBJ1-5
d_gene: -
abundance: -
v_gene: TRBV29-1
CDR3aa: CSVETLVPAGVNQPQHF
CDR3nt: TGCAGCGTTGAAACCCTCGTCCCCGCAGGGGTCAATCAGCCCCAGCATTTT

j_gene: TRBJ1-1
d_gene: -
abundance: -
v_gene: TRBV25-1
CDR3aa: CASRPGARHTEAFF
CDR3nt: TGTGCCAGCAGGCCAGGGGCGAGGCACACTGAAGCTTTCTTT

j_gene: TRBJ2-3
d_gene: TRBD2
abundance: -
v_gene: TRBV11-2
CDR3aa: CASSLGRGGSVTQYF
CDR3nt: TGTGCCAGCAGCTTGGGGCGGGGGGGCTCTGTTACGCAGTATTTT

j_gene: TRBJ2-7
d_gene: TRBD2
abundance: medium-sized
v_gene: TRBV20-1
CDR3aa: CSARDPGTSGSGDEQYF
CDR3nt: TGCAGTGCTAGAGACCCAGGGACTAGCGGGAGTGGGGACGAGCAGTACTTC

j_gene: TRBJ1-5
d_gene: -
abundance: -
v_gene: TRBV6-1
CDR3aa: CASSNVQDNQPQHF
CDR3nt: TGTGCCAGCAGTAACGTCCAGGATAATCAGCCCCAGCATTTT

j_gene: TRBJ1-1
d_gene: TRBD1
abundance: few
v_gene: TRBV19
CDR3aa: CASSIRGQGNTEAFF
CDR3nt: TGTGCCAGTAGTATCAGGGGACAGGGGAACACTGAAGCTTTCTTT

j_gene: TRBJ2-3
d_gene: TRBD1
abundance: -
v_gene: TRBV28
CDR3aa: CASGTRQGSDTQYF
CDR3nt: TGTGCCAGCGGAACCCGACAGGGGTCAGATACGCAGTATTTT

j_gene: TRBJ2-5
d_gene: -
abundance: few
v_gene: TRBV2
CDR3aa: CASSPAGSFAYF
CDR3nt: TGTGCCAGCAGTCCCGCCGGGAGCTTTGCGTACTTC

j_gene: TRBJ2-7
d_gene: TRBD1
abundance: -
v_gene: TRBV28
CDR3aa: CASSLPTGGPYEQYF
CDR3nt: TGTGCCAGCAGTCTCCCGACAGGGGGTCCCTACGAGCAGTACTTC

j_gene: TRBJ2-5
d_gene: -
abundance: -
v_gene: TRBV2
CDR3aa: CASSTSRGRPRVQETQYF
CDR3nt: TGTGCCAGCAGCACATCCAGGGGTCGCCCCCGGGTCCAAGAGACCCAGTACTTC

j_gene: TRBJ2-1
d_gene: -
abundance: few
v_gene: TRBV7-6
CDR3aa: CASSSRLSPYNEQFF
CDR3nt: TGTGCCAGCAGCTCTCGACTTAGCCCCTACAATGAGCAGTTCTTC

j_gene: TRBJ2-5
d_gene: -
abundance: -
v_gene: TRBV14
CDR3aa: CASTNQTSMYLCASSLGRDTQYF
CDR3nt: -

j_gene: TRBJ1-1
d_gene: -
abundance: -
v_gene: TRBV12-3/TRBV12-4
CDR3aa: CASSLGGSAFF
CDR3nt: TGTGCCAGCAGTTTAGGGGGGTCAGCTTTCTTT

j_gene: TRBJ1-5
d_gene: -
abundance: -
v_gene: TRBV6-1
CDR3aa: CASSGLGRVFSNQPQHF
CDR3nt: TGTGCCAGCAGTGGATTGGGACGGGTTTTTAGCAATCAGCCCCAGCATTTT

j_gene: TRBJ2-1
d_gene: TRBD2
abundance: -
v_gene: TRBV11-1
CDR3aa: CASSSGLADYNEQFF
CDR3nt: TGTGCCAGCAGCTCGGGACTAGCGGACTACAATGAGCAGTTCTTC

j_gene: TRBJ1-2
d_gene: -
abundance: few
v_gene: TRBV25-1
CDR3aa: CASSESGGIIYGYTF
CDR3nt: TGTGCCAGCAGTGAAAGTGGGGGCATAATCTATGGCTACACCTTC

j_gene: TRBJ2-2
d_gene: -
abundance: -
v_gene: TRBV7-2
CDR3aa: CASSQTSNTGELFF
CDR3nt: TGTGCCAGCAGCCAGACCTCGAACACCGGGGAGCTGTTTTTT

j_gene: TRBJ2-5
d_gene: -
abundance: -
v_gene: TRBV21-1
CDR3aa: CASSIRQNQETQYF
CDR3nt: TGTGCCAGCAGCATCAGACAGAACCAAGAGACCCAGTACTTC

j_gene: TRBJ2-1
d_gene: -
abundance: -
v_gene: TRBV5-5
CDR3aa: CASSLDTVRYNEQFF
CDR3nt: TGTGCCAGCAGCTTGGACACCGTCCGGTACAATGAGCAGTTCTTC

j_gene: TRBJ1-6
d_gene: -
abundance: -
v_gene: TRBV5-1
CDR3aa: CASSPEGTSPLHF
CDR3nt: TGCGCCAGCAGCCCCGAGGGTACATCACCCCTCCACTTT

j_gene: TRBJ2-7
d_gene: TRBD2
abundance: -
v_gene: TRBV6-5
CDR3aa: CASSYNGLAGPSYEQYF
CDR3nt: TGTGCCAGCAGTTACAATGGACTAGCGGGACCATCCTACGAGCAGTACTTC

j_gene: TRBJ1-5
d_gene: -
abundance: -
v_gene: TRBV7-9
CDR3aa: CASSRIGGGSGQPQHF
CDR3nt: TGTGCCAGCAGCCGCATTGGTGGGGGATCCGGGCAGCCCCAGCATTTT

j_gene: TRBJ1-1
d_gene: -
abundance: -
v_gene: TRBV10-2
CDR3aa: CASSGGQGTEAFF
CDR3nt: TGCGCCAGCAGTGGGGGCCAGGGGACTGAAGCTTTCTTT

j_gene: TRBJ1-2
d_gene: -
abundance: -
v_gene: TRBV7-2
CDR3aa: CASSLAQGWGYTF
CDR3nt: TGTGCCAGCAGCTTAGCCCAGGGCTGGGGCTACACCTTC

j_gene: TRBJ2-7
d_gene: -
abundance: -
v_gene: TRBV10-3
CDR3aa: CAISESHLDSYEQYF
CDR3nt: TGTGCCATCAGTGAGTCGCATCTGGATTCCTACGAGCAGTACTTC

j_gene: TRBJ2-1
d_gene: TRBD2
abundance: -
v_gene: TRBV28
CDR3aa: CASSPPFRLAGAGNEQFF
CDR3nt: TGTGCCAGCAGTCCCCCTTTCAGACTAGCGGGAGCGGGCAATGAGCAGTTCTTC

j_gene: TRBJ2-7
d_gene: TRBD2
abundance: -
v_gene: TRBV6-5
CDR3aa: CASSYQPVAGSSEQYF
CDR3nt: TGTGCCAGCAGTTACCAACCCGTAGCGGGGTCGAGCGAGCAGTACTTC